The sequence of this T cell receptor beta chain was determined in a study of T cell changes during pregnancy in multiple sclerosis. The CDR3 is 13 amino acids. Per germline, CDR1 LNHDA and CDR2 SQIVND (reference sequence). V was clipped by 3 bases and J by 6 bases, with 11 bases between them. Sequencing was performed with immunoSEQ multiplex PCR; in TCRdb, only in-frame clones are kept and a portion is missing. The sample lists under 50,000 clones, around 95% occurring once. The material was CD8+ T cells from peripheral blood mononuclear cells, obtained in the first trimester of pregnancy. This clonotype originated in a female donor with multiple sclerosis, enrolled in a pregnancy study. This chain uses TRBV19 with TRBJ1-1; D is undetermined. CDR3 sequence (DNA): TGTGCCAGTAGTATCTCCCGGGAGTCTGAAGCTTTCTTT. Its translation: CASSISRESEAFF.